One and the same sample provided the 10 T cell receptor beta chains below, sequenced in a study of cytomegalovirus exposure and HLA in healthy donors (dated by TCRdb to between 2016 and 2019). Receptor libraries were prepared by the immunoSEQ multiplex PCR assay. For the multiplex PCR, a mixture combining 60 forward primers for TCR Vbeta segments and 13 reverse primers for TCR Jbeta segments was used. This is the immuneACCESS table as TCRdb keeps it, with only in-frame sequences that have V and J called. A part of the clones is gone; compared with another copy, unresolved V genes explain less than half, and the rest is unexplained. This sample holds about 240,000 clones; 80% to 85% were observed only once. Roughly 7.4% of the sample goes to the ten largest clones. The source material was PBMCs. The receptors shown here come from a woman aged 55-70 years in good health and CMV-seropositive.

The CDR3 sequence: CASSRGTGSNQPQHF. The CDR3 DNA reads as TGTGCCAGCAGCCGCGGGACAGGGTCTAATCAGCCCCAGCATTTT. This rearrangement joins TRBV4-2 to TRBJ1-5, with 9 bases aligning to TRBD1. The V gene's germline CDR1 is LGHNA and CDR2 YNFKEQ. CDR3 size: 15 residues. V lost 4 bases to trimming and J lost 4 bases; unmatched junction nucleotides: 5.

The CDR3 region has the DNA TGTGCCAGCAGCTCCCAGGGGGGTTTTACCGGGGAGCTGTTTTTT. It specifies CASSSQGGFTGELFF. This chain connects TRBV11-3 to TRBJ2-2; a possible D gene is TRBD1 (7 bases). V was pared by 4 bases and J by 5 bases, with 14 bases between. CDR1 SGHNT and CDR2 YENEEA come from the germline V gene. The CDR3 totals 15 residues.

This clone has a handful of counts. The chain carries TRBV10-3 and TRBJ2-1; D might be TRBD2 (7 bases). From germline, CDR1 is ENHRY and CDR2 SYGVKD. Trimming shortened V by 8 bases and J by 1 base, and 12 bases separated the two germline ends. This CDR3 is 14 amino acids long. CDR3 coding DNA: TGTGCCATCGGGGGCGGGAGTTCCTACAATGAGCAGTTCTTC. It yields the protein CAIGGGSSYNEQFF.

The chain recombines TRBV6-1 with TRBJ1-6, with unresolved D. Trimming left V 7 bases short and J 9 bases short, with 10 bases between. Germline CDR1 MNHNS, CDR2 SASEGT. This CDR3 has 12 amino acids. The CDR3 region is CASTGSGSPLHF. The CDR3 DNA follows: TGTGCCAGCACGGGGTCTGGTTCACCCCTCCACTTT.

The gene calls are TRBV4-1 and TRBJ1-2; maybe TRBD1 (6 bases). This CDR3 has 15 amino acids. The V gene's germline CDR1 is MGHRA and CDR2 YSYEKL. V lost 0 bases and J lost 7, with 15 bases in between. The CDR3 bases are TGCGCCAGCAGCCAAGATGCAGGGGTATCGAGTGGCTACACCTTC. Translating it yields CASSQDAGVSSGYTF.

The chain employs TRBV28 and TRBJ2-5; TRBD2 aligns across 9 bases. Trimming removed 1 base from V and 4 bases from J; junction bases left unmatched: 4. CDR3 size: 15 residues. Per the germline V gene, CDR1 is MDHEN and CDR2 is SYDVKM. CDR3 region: CASSLSGGRGETQYF. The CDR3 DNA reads TGTGCCAGCAGTTTATCCGGCGGGAGGGGAGAGACCCAGTACTTC.

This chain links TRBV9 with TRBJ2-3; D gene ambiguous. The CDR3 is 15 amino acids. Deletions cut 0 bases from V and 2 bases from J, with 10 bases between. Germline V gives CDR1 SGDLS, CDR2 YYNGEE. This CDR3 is CASSVVNRATDTQYF. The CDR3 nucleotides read TGTGCCAGCAGCGTAGTGAACAGAGCCACAGATACGCAGTATTTT.

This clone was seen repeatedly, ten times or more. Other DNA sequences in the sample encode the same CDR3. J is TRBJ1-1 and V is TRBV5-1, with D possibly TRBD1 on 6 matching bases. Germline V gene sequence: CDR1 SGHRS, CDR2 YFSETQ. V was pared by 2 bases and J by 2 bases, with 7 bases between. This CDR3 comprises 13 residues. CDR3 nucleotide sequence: TGCGCCAGCAGCTTCAGGGGTAACACTGAAGCTTTCTTT. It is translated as CASSFRGNTEAFF. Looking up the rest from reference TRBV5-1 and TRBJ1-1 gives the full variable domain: KAGVTQTPRYLIKTRGQQVTLSCSPISGHRSVSWYQQTPGQGLQFLFEYFSETQRNKGNFPGRFSGRQFSNSRSEMNVSTLELGDSALYLCASSFRGNTEAFFGQGTRLTVV.

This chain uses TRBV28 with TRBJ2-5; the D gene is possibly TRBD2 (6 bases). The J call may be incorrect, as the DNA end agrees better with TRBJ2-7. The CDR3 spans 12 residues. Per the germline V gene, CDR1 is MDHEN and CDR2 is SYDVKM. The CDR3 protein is CASRESSYEQYF. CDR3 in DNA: TGTGCCAGCCGGGAGAGCTCCTACGAGCAGTACTTC.

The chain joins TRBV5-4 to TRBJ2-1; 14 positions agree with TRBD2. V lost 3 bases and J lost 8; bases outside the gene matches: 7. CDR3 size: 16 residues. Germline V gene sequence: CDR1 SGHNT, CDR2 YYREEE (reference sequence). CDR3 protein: CASSSPGLAGVHEQFF. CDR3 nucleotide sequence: TGTGCCAGCAGCTCTCCGGGACTAGCGGGAGTCCATGAGCAGTTCTTC.